This T cell receptor (beta chain) was sequenced in a study of cytomegalovirus exposure and HLA in healthy donors. General study points: Within an earlier analysis, most TCR beta V segments proved productive either about 90% or about 30% of the time. Versus the roughly 670-donor mean, an Asian-associated ancestry cluster reportedly showed fewer N-insertions in a later analysis. The study designated over 150 TCR beta chains cytomegalovirus-associated.

As concerns this clone: Its cognate antigen is unknown.

This CDR3 comprises 13 residues. The V gene's germline CDR1 is SGHDT and CDR2 YYEEEE. V lost 2 bases to trimming and J lost 4 bases, with 9 bases between them. Vbeta (60) and Jbeta (13) primers were used in the PCR. The assay was immunoSEQ multiplex PCR, and TCRdb's table has in-frame clones only and misses some. This sample's table reports tens of thousands of clones. The sequenced sample was PBMCs. This clonotype was sampled from a woman aged 25-40 years in good health and CMV-seronegative. This chain connects TRBV5-6 to TRBJ1-1; no reliable D call. CDR3 amino acids: CASSLQTATEAFF. CDR3 DNA: TGTGCCAGCAGCTTACAAACAGCCACTGAAGCTTTCTTT.